The sequence of this TCR beta chain was determined in a study of siplizumab effects on memory and regulatory T cells. CDR1 and CDR2 from the germline V gene are SGHRS and YFSETQ. The CDR3 contains 14 residues. V lost 1 base to trimming and J lost 3 bases; unmatched junction nucleotides: 2. Notes on the study in general: Among sequences traceable to unstimulated CD4+ memory cells, alloreactive ones were significantly reduced by siplizumab. Greater diversity than memory cells seemed evident in naive T cells, which also appeared to be major alloresponse contributors.

In the case of this clone: Its antigen is as yet unknown.

Assays captured roughly 110,000 TCR templates per sample. Sequencing was performed with immunoSEQ multiplex PCR; in TCRdb, only in-frame clones are kept and a portion is missing. Among about 100,000 clones listed, about 95% were seen once. The sample was non-Treg CD4+ T cells sorted from blood. This receptor was identified in a human donor in good health. The rearrangement links TRBV5-1 to TRBJ2-5; 8 bases line up with TRBD2. In nucleotides, the CDR3 is TGCGCCAGCAGCTTGTCGGGGGGGAAAGAGACCCAGTACTTC. It codes for CASSLSGGKETQYF.